Here is one TCR beta chain with its context. J lost 5 bases, V lost 5 bases, and 9 bases had no gene match. Germline loops: CDR1 SGHNT, CDR2 YENEEA. The CDR3 is 16 residues long. The data originate from a study of blood T cell repertoires in COVID-19. Study details: Sites in the United States, Italy and Spain provided acute and convalescent COVID-19 samples. PBMCs, B-cell-depleted T cells, or T cells were the source of the cDNA or gDNA that made up the material.

Authors' data handling: Nucleated cell number was recorded as an estimate derived from reference gene primer amplification. Only in-frame clones appear in the TCRdb table, and some are missing; sequencing was by immunoSEQ multiplex PCR. The DNA was the basis for D and trimming; V, J and clone size are from that table. The sample has hundreds of thousands of clones, about 89% seen once. Seattle enrolled patients during active infection and tracked them longitudinally. Source material: peripheral blood. The clonotype was recovered from a woman aged 45-65 years with COVID-19, enrolled during active disease. The chain carries TRBV11-3 and TRBJ2-5, with 12 bases aligning to TRBD1. CDR3 DNA: TGTGCCAGCAGCCCAGGTGGGACAGGGGGCCTTGAGACCCAGTACTTC. Its translation: CASSPGGTGGLETQYF.